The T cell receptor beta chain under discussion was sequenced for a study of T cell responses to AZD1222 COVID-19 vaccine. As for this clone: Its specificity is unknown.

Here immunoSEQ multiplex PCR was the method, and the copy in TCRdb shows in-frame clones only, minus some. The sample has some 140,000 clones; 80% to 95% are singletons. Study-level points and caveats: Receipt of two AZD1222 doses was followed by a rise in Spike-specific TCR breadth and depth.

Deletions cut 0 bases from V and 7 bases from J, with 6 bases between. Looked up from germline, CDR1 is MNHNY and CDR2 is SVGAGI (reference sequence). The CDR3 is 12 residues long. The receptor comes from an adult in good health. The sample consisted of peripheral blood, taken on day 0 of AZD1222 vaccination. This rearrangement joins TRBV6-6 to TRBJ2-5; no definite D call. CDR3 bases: TGTGCCAGCAGTTACTCGCTTCGGACCCAGTACTTC. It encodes CASSYSLRTQYF.